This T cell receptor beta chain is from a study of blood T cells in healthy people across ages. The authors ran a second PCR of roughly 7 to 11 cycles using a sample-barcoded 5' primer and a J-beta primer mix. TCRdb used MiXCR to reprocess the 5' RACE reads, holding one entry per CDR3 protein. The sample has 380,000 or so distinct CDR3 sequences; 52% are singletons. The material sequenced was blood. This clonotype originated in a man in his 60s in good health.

The CDR3: CASSLGTGKEKLFF. CDR3 nucleotides: TGTGCCAGCAGTCTAGGGACAGGGAAAGAAAAACTGTTTTTT. J is TRBJ1-4 and V is TRBV12-3 or TRBV12-4; 9 nucleotides align to TRBD1. Trimming took 5 bases from V and 8 from J; bases not matched to a gene: 6. CDR3 size: 14 residues.